These T cell receptor beta chains were read from a single sample in a study of radiation and T cells in renal cell carcinoma. Method: immunoSEQ multiplex PCR; TCRdb's copy keeps in-frame clones and lacks some. The sample includes some 97,000 clones, 65% to 90% of them seen just once. The sample was blood, taken from a patient whose treatment included radiotherapy and nephrectomy. The receptor set was obtained from a man aged 55 to 70 with renal cell carcinoma. CDR3s include the opening cysteine and the closing phenylalanine or tryptophan. A D gene is named only where the DNA matches it firmly.

j_gene | v_gene | d_gene | CDR3aa
TRBJ2-7 | TRBV27 | NA | CASSFRAGLNEQYF
TRBJ2-1 | TRBV9 | NA | CASSVDNPSYNEQFF
TRBJ2-3 | TRBV19 | TRBD2 | CASTTSGRAGTQYF
TRBJ2-7 | TRBV18 | TRBD1 | CASSPPYRGRSHEQYF
TRBJ2-5 | TRBV7-9 | NA | CASSLGRGYEETQYF
TRBJ2-3 | TRBV7-3 | TRBD1 | CASSNRQGADTQYF
TRBJ2-1 | TRBV2 | NA | CASRLQGSYNEQFF
TRBJ2-5 | TRBV30 | NA | CAWSAGQETQYF
TRBJ2-5 | TRBV28 | NA | CASSPRWLGQETQYF
TRBJ1-1 | TRBV6-5 | NA | CASSTDSTEAFF
TRBJ2-5 | TRBV5-1 | NA | CASSLGKETQYF
TRBJ2-5 | TRBV11-3 | NA | CASSARAQETQYF
TRBJ1-1 | TRBV13 | NA | CASSLLIGRNTEAFF
TRBJ2-1 | TRBV5-1 | TRBD2 | CASSPHLRRESSMVF
TRBJ2-7 | TRBV7-6 | TRBD2 | CASSPGLGDYEQYF
TRBJ2-2 | TRBV9 | NA | CASSVGATLAAGELFF
TRBJ2-1 | TRBV25-1 | TRBD2 | CASSGLSGRGNEQFF
TRBJ2-7 | TRBV5-1 | NA | CASTGEYEQYF
TRBJ2-7 | TRBV14 | TRBD2 | CASSPPLGSGHSYEQYF
TRBJ2-7 | TRBV28 | NA | CVSGAPYEQYF
TRBJ2-1 | TRBV7-6 | TRBD2 | CASSSKAGGRYNEQFF
TRBJ2-5 | TRBV21-1 | NA | CASSNGAGSQETQYF
TRBJ1-4 | TRBV9 | NA | CASSPRAANEKLFF
TRBJ1-5 | TRBV27 | NA | CASSLFWGGDQPQHF
TRBJ2-7 | TRBV7-8 | TRBD1 | CASSWDRAASEQYF
TRBJ2-1 | TRBV7-9 | NA | CASSLVGREQFF
TRBJ1-6 | TRBV5-4 | NA | CASSPSTPYSPLHF
TRBJ2-5 | TRBV5-1 | TRBD1 | CASSFVPDRGGETQYF
TRBJ2-7 | TRBV10-3 | NA | CAISEAEGNRLYEQYF
TRBJ1-2 | TRBV18 | NA | CASSPASGRTYGYTF
TRBJ2-7 | TRBV18 | NA | CASSPRSSSDEQYF
TRBJ1-2 | TRBV19 | NA | CASSMDRAYGYTF
TRBJ2-5 | TRBV19 | NA | CASSIQTGTQYF
TRBJ2-7 | TRBV4-2 | NA | CASSQERAPSYEQYF
TRBJ2-5 | TRBV4-1 | NA | CASSPRFGGEVQETQYF